These T cell receptor beta chains were read from a single sample in a study of coeliac disease. TCRdb's copy holds only in-frame clones and misses some; the assay was immunoSEQ multiplex PCR. In the table there are over 7,000 clones, around three fifths of which are singletons. The sequenced sample was intraepithelial lymphocytes from the gut. These receptors were collected from a woman aged 55-75 years with celiac disease. Each CDR3 is given with its conserved first and last residue.

j_call	v_call	cdr3_length	cdr3_aa
TRBJ2-5	TRBV13	14	CASSFQGLQETQYF
TRBJ1-5	TRBV4-1	17	CASSQKFPGASNQPQHF
TRBJ2-5	TRBV30	11	CAWTSAGEEYF
TRBJ2-7	TRBV4-1	14	CASSHWDSHYEQYF
TRBJ2-3	TRBV7-8	17	CASSAPLAGGNTDTQYF
TRBJ2-3	TRBV6-6	14	CAIRGGPGPDTQYF
TRBJ2-3	TRBV27	14	CASRASGGTDTQYF
TRBJ1-5	TRBV7-9	15	CASSLGDRGIEPQHF
TRBJ2-2	TRBV29-1	15	CSVEAPGLGTGELFF
TRBJ2-5	TRBV7-9	19	CASSLAGTSGRQAGETQYF
TRBJ2-1	TRBV21-1	15	CASSKSPSISNEQFF
TRBJ2-3	TRBV5-1	15	CASSLYSGVTDTQYF
TRBJ2-1	TRBV10-3	13	CAINSLAGEWAFF
TRBJ2-1	TRBV9	15	CASSAQLAGDNEQFF
TRBJ2-7	TRBV15	13	CATGEDSMNEQYF
TRBJ1-5	TRBV5-4	14	CASSFAGADQPQHF